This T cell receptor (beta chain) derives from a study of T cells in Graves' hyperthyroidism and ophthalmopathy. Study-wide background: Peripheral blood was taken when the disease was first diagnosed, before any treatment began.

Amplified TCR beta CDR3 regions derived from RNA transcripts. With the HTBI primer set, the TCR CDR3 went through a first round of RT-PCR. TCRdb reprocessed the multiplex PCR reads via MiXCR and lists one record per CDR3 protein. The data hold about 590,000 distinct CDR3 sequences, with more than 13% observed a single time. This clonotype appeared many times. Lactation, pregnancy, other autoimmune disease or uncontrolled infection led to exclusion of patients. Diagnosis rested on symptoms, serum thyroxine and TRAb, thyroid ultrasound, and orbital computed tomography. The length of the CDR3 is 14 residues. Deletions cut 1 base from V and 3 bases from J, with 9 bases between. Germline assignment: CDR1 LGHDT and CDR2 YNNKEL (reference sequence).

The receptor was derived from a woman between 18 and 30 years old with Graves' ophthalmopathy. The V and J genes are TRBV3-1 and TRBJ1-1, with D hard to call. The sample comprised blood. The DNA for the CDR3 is TGTGCCAGCAGCCAAGGAGACGGGTACACTGAAGCTTTCTTT. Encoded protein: CASSQGDGYTEAFF.